The 23 T cell receptor beta chains in this list originate from one sample, sequenced in a study of Graves' ophthalmopathy and Graves' hyperthyroidism. Transcripts of RNA were the source for amplifying TCR beta CDR3 regions. Scientists carried out first-round RT-PCR using HTBI primers and then a second-round multiplex PCR. TCRdb fed the multiplex PCR reads into MiXCR, producing one record per CDR3 protein. This table holds around 590,000 distinct CDR3 sequences, roughly 39% found once. The sequenced sample was peripheral blood or thyroid tissue (not recorded which). The receptors originated from an adult man with Graves' hyperthyroidism.

This clonotype has ten or more counts. The V and J genes are TRBV29-1 and TRBJ1-2; D is undetermined. The CDR3 spans 12 residues. Germline CDR1 is SQVTM and CDR2 is ANQGSEA. Trimming pared 7 bases from V and 1 base from J, leaving 10 bases between. The CDR3 DNA sequence: TGCAGCGATAGCGGGGATAACTATGGCTACACCTTC. Residues: CSDSGDNYGYTF. The full variable domain, completed using reference TRBV29-1 and TRBJ1-2, is SAVISQKPSRDICQRGTSLTIQCQVDSQVTMMFWYRQQPGQSLTLIATANQGSEATYESGFVIDKFPISRPNLTFSTLTVSNMSPEDSSIYLCSDSGDNYGYTFGSGTRLTVV.

The chain couples TRBV11-2 to TRBJ2-2, with 10 bases lining up with TRBD2. This CDR3 contains 15 residues. CDR1 and CDR2 (germline): SGHAT, FQNNGV. V shed 3 bases, J shed 5 bases, and the junction held 3 bases outside the gene matches. The CDR3 bases are TGTGCCAGCAGCTTCGGACTAGCGGTTACCGGGGAGCTGTTTTTT. Amino acid sequence: CASSFGLAVTGELFF.

This clonotype was picked up many times. The chain combines TRBV19 with TRBJ1-2; D is perhaps TRBD1 (5 bases). The CDR3 sequence is 16 residues long. From germline, CDR1 is LNHDA and CDR2 SQIVND (reference sequence). Between the trimmed V and J ends, which lost 4 bases and 7 bases, there was a span of 22 bases. The CDR3 reads CASSKAIAGTSPGYTF. The CDR3, as DNA: TGTGCCAGTAGTAAAGCGATTGCTGGGACTTCACCTGGCTACACCTTC.

Many counts were recorded for this clonotype. The rearrangement links TRBV19 to TRBJ1-5; tentatively, D is TRBD1 (6 bases). The CDR3 is made up of 16 amino acids. CDR1 is LNHDA, CDR2 SQIVND, per germline (reference sequence). Trimming removed 7 bases at V and 3 bases at J, with 19 bases between. The CDR3 spells CASTPRGDSFNQPQHF. The CDR3 DNA reads TGTGCCAGTACCCCCAGGGGAGACTCTTTCAATCAGCCCCAGCATTTT.

This clonotype was picked up a small number of times. The chain is built from TRBV12-3 or TRBV12-4 and TRBJ1-2, with 7 bases matching TRBD1. With 3 bases clipped from V and 5 bases from J, the junction kept 6 bases outside the gene matches. This CDR3 has 14 residues. DNA of the CDR3: TGTGCCAGCAGTTTTCTAGGGGGCGGGTATGGCTACACCTTC. Amino acid sequence: CASSFLGGGYGYTF.

This clonotype was counted ten times or more. The CDR3 DNA sequence: TGTGCCAGCAGCGGGGGACATTATAATTCACCCCTCCACTTT. The encoded protein is CASSGGHYNSPLHF. The chain employs TRBV7-9 and TRBJ1-6; D is possibly TRBD1 (6 bases). V lost 5 bases and J lost 4, with 9 bases in between. CDR1 is SEHNR, CDR2 FQNEAQ, per germline (reference sequence). This CDR3 is 14 amino acids long.

This chain connects TRBV29-1 to TRBJ1-2; 10 bases fit TRBD1. Germline V CDR1 and CDR2: SQVTM, ANQGSEA. The CDR3 has 12 residues. Trimming cost V 7 bases and J 1 base; bases outside gene matches: 0. CDR3 loop: CSGTGGNYGYTF. For the CDR3, the DNA is TGCAGCGGGACAGGGGGTAACTATGGCTACACCTTC.

The V and J genes are TRBV29-1 and TRBJ1-4; TRBD1 agrees at 8 bases. CDR1 and CDR2 (germline): SQVTM, ANQGSEA. The V segment lost 4 bases and the J segment 7 bases; nucleotides outside the gene matches: 8. The CDR3 covers 14 residues. The CDR3 protein is CSVVRTGRGEKLFF. In DNA, the CDR3 is TGCAGCGTTGTAAGGACAGGGCGAGGTGAAAAACTGTTTTTT. The variable domain in full, with the rest retrieved from reference TRBV29-1 and TRBJ1-4, is SAVISQKPSRDICQRGTSLTIQCQVDSQVTMMFWYRQQPGQSLTLIATANQGSEATYESGFVIDKFPISRPNLTFSTLTVSNMSPEDSSIYLCSVVRTGRGEKLFFGSGTQLSVL.

The V gene is TRBV19, the J gene TRBJ2-7, with 8 positions matching TRBD2. This CDR3 region has 15 residues. The V gene end was trimmed by 1 base and the J gene end by 5 bases; junction bases not matched to a gene: 7. Germline V CDR1 and CDR2: LNHDA, SQIVND (reference sequence). CDR3 coding DNA: TGTGCCAGTAGTATAGCTAGCGGGTGGTCAGACGAGCAGTACTTC. The encoded protein is CASSIASGWSDEQYF.

This clonotype was seen repeatedly, ten times or more. The chain combines TRBV7-8 with TRBJ2-5, with a tentative D call TRBD2 (7 bases). V was shortened by 1 base and J by 5 bases, with 11 bases between the two germline ends. The germline V gene encodes CDR1 SGHVS and CDR2 FQNEAQ. CDR3 size: 14 residues. The CDR3 protein is CASSLGGGSETQYF. Here the CDR3 DNA reads TGTGCCAGCAGCTTAGGGGGGGGCAGTGAGACCCAGTACTTC.

This chain links TRBV6-1 with TRBJ1-4; D remains unclear. This CDR3 contains 12 residues. Germline values: CDR1 MNHNS, CDR2 SASEGT. Deletions cut 8 bases from V and 3 bases from J, with 7 bases between. The DNA for the CDR3 is TGTGCCAGCGCCGACTCTAATGAAAAACTGTTTTTT. It translates to CASADSNEKLFF.

V and J are TRBV20-1 and TRBJ2-5; 9 bases line up with TRBD2. Looked up from germline, CDR1 is DFQATT and CDR2 is SNEGSKA (reference sequence). V gave up 0 bases and J gave up 4 bases; unmatched junction bases: 12. The CDR3 consists of 17 residues. CDR3: CSARDLRLAGRAETQYF. For the CDR3, the DNA is TGCAGTGCTAGAGATTTGAGGCTAGCGGGACGGGCAGAGACCCAGTACTTC.

This clonotype was counted a few times. One end of the junction varies from germline; a read error may be responsible. The chain combines TRBV6-5 with TRBJ2-1; D remains ambiguous. The CDR3 length is 15 residues. Germline assignment: CDR1 MNHEY and CDR2 SVGAGI. For the CDR3, the DNA is TGTGCCATCAGTGCCTACTCCGAGACTCACAATGAGCAGTTCTTC. This encodes CAISAYSETHNEQFF.

This clonotype was recorded at least ten times. The CDR3 DNA reads as TGTGCCAGCAGCTTGGTGGGATACTCCTACGAGCAGTACTTC. It yields the protein CASSLVGYSYEQYF. The J gene is TRBJ2-7, the V gene TRBV5-8; D unclear. V was clipped by 0 bases and J by 0 bases, with 7 bases between them. The CDR3 is 14 amino acids. Germline V gene data show CDR1 as SGHTS and CDR2 as YDEGEE.

This clonotype was recorded only once. Its ends do not fully match the called genes, so a read error is possible. V usage is TRBV2 and J usage is TRBJ2-7; 9 bases agree with TRBD2. Germline V gene data show CDR1 as SNHLY and CDR2 as FYNNEI. The CDR3 has 12 residues. This chain's CDR3 is CASRDPRGGLFF. CDR3 DNA sequence: TGTGCCAGCAGGGACCCGCGGGGGGGGTTGTTCTTC. Full variable domain (remainder filled in from reference TRBV2 and TRBJ2-7): EPEVTQTPSHQVTQMGQEVILRCVPISNHLYFYWYRQILGQKVEFLVSFYNNEISEKSEIFDDQFSVERPDGSNFTLKIRSTKLEDSAMYFCASRDPRGGLFFGPGTRLTVT.

The V call is TRBV5-1, the J call TRBJ2-7, with D possibly being TRBD1 or TRBD2 (5 bases each). Germline V gives CDR1 SGHRS, CDR2 YFSETQ. This CDR3 contains 16 residues. V was clipped by 4 bases and J by 4 bases, with 21 bases between them. The CDR3 nucleotides read TGCGCCAGCAGCAACAGCAATCGGGACGGAACATACGAGCAGTACTTC. Translation: CASSNSNRDGTYEQYF.

V usage is TRBV7-6 and J usage is TRBJ2-7; D is perhaps TRBD1 (6 bases). V gave up 5 bases and J gave up 6 bases, with 17 bases separating them. Germline loops: CDR1 SGHVS, CDR2 FNYEAQ. CDR3 length: 14 residues. The CDR3 bases are TGTGCCAGCAGCACCGTCGCAGGGGAATCCGAGCAGTACTTC. It codes for CASSTVAGESEQYF.

This clonotype was seen more than once but under ten times. An end of the junction differs from the germline gene, which may be a read error. The chain carries TRBV10-3 and TRBJ2-7; D gene unclear. The length of the CDR3 is 13 residues. Per germline, CDR1 ENHRY and CDR2 SYGVKD. The CDR3 loop reads CASSFRQRYEQYF. CDR3 sequence (DNA): TGTGCCAGCAGTTTTAGACAACGCTACGAGCAGTACTTC.

This clonotype occurred many times. J is TRBJ2-5 and V is TRBV4-2; D is perhaps TRBD1 (6 bases). The CDR3 consists of 16 residues. With 1 base removed from V and 2 bases from J, the gap between germline ends came to 14 bases. Germline CDR1 LGHNA, CDR2 YNFKEQ. The CDR3 sequence is CASSQGTRQDQETQYF. In DNA, the CDR3 is TGTGCCAGCAGCCAAGGGACACGACAGGATCAAGAGACCCAGTACTTC.

Ten or more counts support this clonotype. V gene TRBV12-3 or TRBV12-4 combines with J gene TRBJ1-2; D is unresolved. V lost 3 bases and J lost 9, with 14 bases in between. The CDR3 contains 13 residues. The CDR3 bases are TGTGCCAGCAGTTTCGTGATGAGGGATAGCTACACCTTC. Residues: CASSFVMRDSYTF.

The chain uses TRBV20-1 and TRBJ2-2; the D gene could be TRBD1 or TRBD2 (6 bases each). The germline V gene encodes CDR1 DFQATT and CDR2 SNEGSKA (reference sequence). The CDR3 length is 15 residues. V lost 4 bases and J lost 0, with 12 bases in between. CDR3 nucleotides: TGCAGTGCTAAACCGGGGGACACGAACACCGGGGAGCTGTTTTTT. This gives the protein CSAKPGDTNTGELFF.

The rearrangement uses TRBV14 and TRBJ2-7; 7 bases align to TRBD2. The J segment lost 5 bases and the V segment lost 0 bases, leaving 4 bases of the junction unmatched. The length of the CDR3 is 14 residues. Germline V gene data show CDR1 as SGHDN and CDR2 as FVKESK. CDR3 nucleotide sequence: TGTGCCAGCAGCCAAGATGGGAGGGGCAACGAGCAGTACTTC. This translates into CASSQDGRGNEQYF.

Comments on this clonotype: A much larger clonotype is one base distant, so this may be a read error. The conserved final phenylalanine or tryptophan is absent from the CDR3, which likely points to a read error. The J gene is TRBJ1-1, the V gene TRBV20-1, with 7 bases fitting TRBD1. Germline V gene lookup returns CDR1 DFQATT and CDR2 SNEGSKA (reference sequence). Trimming removed 7 bases from V and 8 bases from J; junction bases left unmatched: 4. This CDR3 spans 10 amino acids. CDR3: CSVTGDEAFS. CDR3 DNA: TGCAGTGTCACAGGGGACGAAGCTTTCTCT.